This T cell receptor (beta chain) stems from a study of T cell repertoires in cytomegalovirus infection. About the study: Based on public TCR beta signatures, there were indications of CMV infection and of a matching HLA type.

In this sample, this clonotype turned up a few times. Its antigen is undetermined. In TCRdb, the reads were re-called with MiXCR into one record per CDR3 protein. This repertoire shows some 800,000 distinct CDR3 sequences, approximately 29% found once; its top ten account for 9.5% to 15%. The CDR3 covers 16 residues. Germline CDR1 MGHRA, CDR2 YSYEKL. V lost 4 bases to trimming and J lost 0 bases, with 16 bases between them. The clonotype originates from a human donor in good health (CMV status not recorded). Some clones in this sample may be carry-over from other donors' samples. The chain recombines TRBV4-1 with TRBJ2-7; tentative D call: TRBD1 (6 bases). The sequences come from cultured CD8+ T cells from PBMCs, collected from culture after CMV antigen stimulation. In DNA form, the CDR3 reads TGCGCCAGCAGCCGGATAGGACAGTCTTTCTCCTACGAGCAGTACTTC. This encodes CASSRIGQSFSYEQYF.